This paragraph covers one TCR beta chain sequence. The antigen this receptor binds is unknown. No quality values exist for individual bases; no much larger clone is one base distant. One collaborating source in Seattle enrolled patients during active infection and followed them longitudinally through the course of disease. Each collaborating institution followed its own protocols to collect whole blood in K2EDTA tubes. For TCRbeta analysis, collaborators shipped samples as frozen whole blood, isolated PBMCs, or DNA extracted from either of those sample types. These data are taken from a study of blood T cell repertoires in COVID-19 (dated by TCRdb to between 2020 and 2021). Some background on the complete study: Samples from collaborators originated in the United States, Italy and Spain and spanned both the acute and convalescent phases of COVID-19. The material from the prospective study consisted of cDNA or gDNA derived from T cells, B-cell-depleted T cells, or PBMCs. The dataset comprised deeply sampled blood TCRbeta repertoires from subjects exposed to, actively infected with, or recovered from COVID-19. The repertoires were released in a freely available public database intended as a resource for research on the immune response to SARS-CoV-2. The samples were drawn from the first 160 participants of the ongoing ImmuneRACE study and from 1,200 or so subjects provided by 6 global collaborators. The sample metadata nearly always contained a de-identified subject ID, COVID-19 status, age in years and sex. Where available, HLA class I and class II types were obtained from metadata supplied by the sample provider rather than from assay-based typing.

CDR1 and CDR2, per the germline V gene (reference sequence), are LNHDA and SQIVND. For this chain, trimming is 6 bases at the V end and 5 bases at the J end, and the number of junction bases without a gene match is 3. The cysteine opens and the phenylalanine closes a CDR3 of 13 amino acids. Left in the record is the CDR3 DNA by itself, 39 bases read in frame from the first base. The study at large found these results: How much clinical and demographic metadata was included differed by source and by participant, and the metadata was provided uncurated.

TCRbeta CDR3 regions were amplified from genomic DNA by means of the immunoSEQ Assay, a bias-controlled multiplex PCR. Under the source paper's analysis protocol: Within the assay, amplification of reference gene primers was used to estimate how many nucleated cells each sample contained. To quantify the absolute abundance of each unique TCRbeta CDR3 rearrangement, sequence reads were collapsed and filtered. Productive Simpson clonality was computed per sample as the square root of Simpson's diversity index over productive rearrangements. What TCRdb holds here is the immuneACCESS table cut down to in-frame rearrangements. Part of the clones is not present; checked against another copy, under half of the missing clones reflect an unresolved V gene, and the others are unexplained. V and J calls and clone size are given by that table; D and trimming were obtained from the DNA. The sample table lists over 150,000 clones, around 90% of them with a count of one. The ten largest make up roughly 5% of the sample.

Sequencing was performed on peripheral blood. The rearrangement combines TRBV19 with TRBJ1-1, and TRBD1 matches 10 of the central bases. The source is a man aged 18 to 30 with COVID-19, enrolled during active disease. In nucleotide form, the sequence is TGTGCCAGTAGCTGGACAGGGGGGACTGAAGCTTTCTTT. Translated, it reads CASSWTGGTEAFF.